The 25 T cell receptor beta chains given below trace back to one sample, sequenced in a study of blood T cell repertoires in COVID-19. The assay was immunoSEQ multiplex PCR, and TCRdb's table has in-frame clones only and misses some. This sample carries 350,000 to 400,000 clones, roughly 90% of them seen once, and the ten largest clones take around 3%. Source material: peripheral blood. These receptors came from a woman in her thirties with COVID-19, enrolled during active disease.

The rearrangement links TRBV30 to TRBJ1-4; maybe TRBD1 (5 bases). The CDR3 spans 13 residues. Germline CDR1 reads GTSNPN; CDR2 reads SVGIG (reference sequence). V dropped 5 bases and J dropped 0 bases, with 7 bases sitting between them. CDR3 in DNA: TGTGCCTGGGGGACTGCAACTAATGAAAAACTGTTTTTT. This gives the protein CAWGTATNEKLFF.

The chain uses TRBV19 and TRBJ2-1; TRBD1 aligns across 10 bases. J lost 4 bases, V lost 6 bases, and 9 bases had no gene match. Germline-derived CDR1 and CDR2 are LNHDA and SQIVND (reference sequence). The CDR3 extends over 16 amino acids. CDR3 nucleotides: TGTGCCAGTAGACAAACCGGGACAGGGGAATACAATGAGCAGTTCTTC. Protein sequence: CASRQTGTGEYNEQFF.

The J gene is TRBJ1-1, the V gene TRBV4-3; TRBD1 matches 7 bases. The germline V gene encodes CDR1 LGHNA and CDR2 YSLEER. The V segment lost 0 bases and the J segment 11 bases; nucleotides outside the gene matches: 9. This CDR3 has 14 amino acids. This CDR3 reads CASSQDTFQGEAFF. The CDR3 DNA reads TGCGCCAGCAGCCAAGATACCTTTCAGGGGGAGGCTTTCTTT.

V gene TRBV5-4 combines with J gene TRBJ1-1; D call uncertain. This CDR3 comprises 18 residues. V gave up 0 bases and J gave up 3 bases, with 21 bases separating them. CDR1 SGHNT and CDR2 YYREEE come from the germline V gene (reference sequence). The CDR3 region is CASSLAGFVHQVDTEAFF. DNA for the CDR3: TGTGCCAGCAGCTTGGCCGGGTTTGTACACCAAGTCGACACTGAAGCTTTCTTT. Combining the CDR3 with reference TRBV5-4 and TRBJ1-1 gives the whole variable domain ETGVTQSPTHLIKTRGQQVTLRCSSQSGHNTVSWYQQALGQGPQFIFQYYREEENGRGNFPPRFSGLQFPNYSSELNVNALELDDSALYLCASSLAGFVHQVDTEAFFGQGTRLTVV.

This clone was detected only a few times. The chain joins TRBV6-5 to TRBJ1-2, with D perhaps matching TRBD1 (5 bases). The CDR3 spans 13 residues. V lost 0 bases and J 13 bases, leaving 15 bases between the germline ends. The germline V gene encodes CDR1 MNHEY and CDR2 SVGAGI. In DNA form, the CDR3 reads TGTGCCAGCAGTTACTCGTTCGTGGGGCAGATCACCTTC. Amino acids: CASSYSFVGQITF.

The rearrangement links TRBV29-1 to TRBJ2-5; D might be TRBD1 (5 bases). The length of the CDR3 is 13 residues. Per the germline V gene, CDR1 is SQVTM and CDR2 is ANQGSEA. V dropped 7 bases and J dropped 2 bases, with 14 bases sitting between them. CDR3 DNA sequence: TGCAGCGCCCAGGGTTCCCCTCAAGAGACCCAGTACTTC. Translated, it gives CSAQGSPQETQYF.

The J gene is TRBJ1-1, the V gene TRBV13; D ambiguous. CDR3 length: 15 amino acids. CDR1 is PRHDT and CDR2 is FYEKMQ in the germline V gene (reference sequence). Trimming removed 3 bases at V and 6 bases at J, with 17 bases between. The CDR3 sequence: CASSFSPGGLAEAFF. The DNA for the CDR3 is TGTGCCAGCAGCTTCAGCCCCGGAGGGCTGGCTGAAGCTTTCTTT.

The rearrangement links TRBV5-1 to TRBJ2-3, with D perhaps matching TRBD2 (6 bases). Trimming removed 1 base from V and 2 bases from J, with 11 bases in between. Germline values: CDR1 SGHRS, CDR2 YFSETQ. The CDR3 totals 15 residues. CDR3 DNA sequence: TGCGCCAGCAGCTTGTTAGCGGAGCCCACAGATACGCAGTATTTT. This sequence encodes CASSLLAEPTDTQYF.

The chain couples TRBV24-1 to TRBJ1-1; D is uncertain. CDR1 KGHDR and CDR2 SFDVKD come from the germline V gene. The length of the CDR3 is 15 residues. V was clipped by 4 bases and J by 3 bases, with 14 bases between them. The CDR3 nucleotides read TGTGCCACCAGTGACGTGACGGGAGGTGACACTGAAGCTTTCTTT. Encoded protein: CATSDVTGGDTEAFF.

The genes are TRBV19 and TRBJ1-2; possibly TRBD1 for D (5 bases). Per germline, CDR1 LNHDA and CDR2 SQIVND (reference sequence). V lost 3 bases, J lost 5 bases, and 25 bases lay in between. The CDR3 loop spans 18 amino acids. CDR3 in amino acids: CASSIPTAQMSRWYGYTF. The CDR3 DNA sequence: TGTGCCAGTAGTATCCCGACAGCTCAGATGTCAAGGTGGTATGGCTACACCTTC.

The rearrangement uses TRBV18 and TRBJ2-7, with 9 positions matching TRBD2. From germline, CDR1 is KGHSH and CDR2 LQKENI. The CDR3 is 17 amino acids. J lost 1 base, V lost 2 bases, and 9 bases had no gene match. In DNA form, the CDR3 reads TGTGCCAGCTCACCATTTGATCGCGGGAGGGCGTCCTACGAGCAGTACGTC. The encoded protein is CASSPFDRGRASYEQYV.

The chain combines TRBV29-1 with TRBJ1-1; D is ambiguous. The V and J ends lost 1 base and 4 bases respectively, with 19 bases between them. This CDR3 contains 16 residues. Germline CDR1 reads SQVTM; CDR2 reads ANQGSEA. CDR3 sequence reads: CSVEVPPDGGFTEAFF. In DNA form, the CDR3 reads TGCAGCGTTGAAGTTCCCCCCGATGGAGGGTTCACTGAAGCTTTCTTT.

The CDR3 region is CASNRQGFPEKLFF. CDR3 DNA: TGCGCCAGCAACAGACAGGGCTTCCCTGAAAAACTGTTTTTT. The chain uses TRBV4-1 and TRBJ1-4; 7 bases align to TRBD1. Germline V gene sequence: CDR1 MGHRA, CDR2 YSYEKL. The CDR3 loop spans 14 amino acids. Unmatched junction bases numbered 9, after V lost 7 bases and J lost 7 bases.

The gene calls are TRBV10-3 and TRBJ2-1, with TRBD2 identical over 9 bases. Germline V gene sequence: CDR1 ENHRY, CDR2 SYGVKD. Unmatched junction bases numbered 4, after V lost 8 bases and J lost 5 bases. This CDR3 contains 13 residues. CDR3 DNA sequence: TGTGCCATCGGCCCTAGCGGGGACAATGAGCAGTTCTTC. This codes for CAIGPSGDNEQFF.

The CDR3 is CASSIQVSGENIQYF. CDR3 nucleotides: TGTGCCAGTAGTATCCAGGTGTCAGGGGAGAACATTCAGTACTTC. The chain is built from TRBV19 and TRBJ2-4, with D tentatively TRBD1 (6 bases). Germline V gives CDR1 LNHDA, CDR2 SQIVND (reference sequence). V was cut by 3 bases and J by 7 bases, with 16 bases left in between. This CDR3 region has 15 residues.

As DNA, the CDR3 is TGTGCCACCAGGGAGGGAGTGGGCACCGGGGAGCTGTTTTTT. Encoded protein: CATREGVGTGELFF. The genes are TRBV24-1 and TRBJ2-2; TRBD2 might be the D (6 bases). The CDR3 totals 14 residues. Trimming removed 7 bases from V and 4 bases from J, with 12 bases in between. The germline CDR1 and CDR2 sequences are KGHDR and SFDVKD.

The J gene is TRBJ1-2, the V gene TRBV29-1; 8 bases are shared with TRBD1. Germline CDR1 reads SQVTM; CDR2 reads ANQGSEA. V lost 6 bases and J lost 7; bases outside the gene matches: 7. The CDR3 length is 12 residues. CDR3 sequence (DNA): TGCAGCGTCCGACAGACAGGGGTTGGCTACACCTTC. Its translation: CSVRQTGVGYTF.

The chain employs TRBV19 and TRBJ2-6; TRBD1 agrees at 7 bases. Trimming took 2 bases from V and 2 from J; bases not matched to a gene: 0. Per the germline V gene, CDR1 is LNHDA and CDR2 is SQIVND (reference sequence). The length of the CDR3 is 15 residues. In nucleotides, the CDR3 is TGTGCCAGTAGTATAAGGGGGCCTGGGGCCAACGTCCTGACTTTC. This sequence encodes CASSIRGPGANVLTF.

This clone appeared a single time. This sequence joins TRBV7-9 and TRBJ1-1; D is unclear. Germline V gene data show CDR1 as SEHNR and CDR2 as FQNEAQ (reference sequence). CDR3 size: 14 residues. Trimming took 5 bases from V and 1 from J, leaving 11 bases between them. CDR3: CASSPLHGNTEAFF. The CDR3 DNA reads TGTGCCAGCAGCCCACTTCATGGGAACACTGAAGCTTTCTTT.

This CDR3 reads CASSSLGQGAFKNIQYF. CDR3 nucleotide sequence: TGTGCCAGCAGCAGCCTAGGACAGGGGGCTTTTAAAAACATTCAGTACTTC. The chain employs TRBV2 and TRBJ2-4; 11 bases are a match to TRBD1. This CDR3 is 17 amino acids long. Trimming cost V 6 bases and J 4 bases; bases outside gene matches: 11. Germline-derived CDR1 and CDR2 are SNHLY and FYNNEI. Drawing the rest from reference TRBV2 and TRBJ2-4, the complete variable domain is EPEVTQTPSHQVTQMGQEVILRCVPISNHLYFYWYRQILGQKVEFLVSFYNNEISEKSEIFDDQFSVERPDGSNFTLKIRSTKLEDSAMYFCASSSLGQGAFKNIQYFGAGTRLSVL.

This rearrangement joins TRBV6-2 or TRBV6-3 to TRBJ2-1; TRBD1 agrees at 9 bases. CDR3 length: 16 residues. Trimming removed 2 bases from V and 8 bases from J; junction bases left unmatched: 10. CDR1 MNHEY and CDR2 SVGEGT come from the germline V gene. The CDR3 DNA follows: TGTGCCAGCAGTTACGCTAAGGGACAGGGTATCGATGAGCAGTTCTTC. It specifies CASSYAKGQGIDEQFF.

The CDR3 spells CASSLSVYSTDTQYF. The DNA of the CDR3 is TGTGCCAGCAGCTTATCAGTTTATAGCACAGATACGCAGTATTTT. The J gene is TRBJ2-3, the V gene TRBV7-9; no clear D gene. Per germline, CDR1 SEHNR and CDR2 FQNEAQ (reference sequence). CDR3 size: 15 residues. Between the trimmed V and J ends, which lost 2 bases and 0 bases, there was a span of 9 bases.

The chain has TRBV18 and TRBJ1-6, with TRBD1 matching 8 bases. Trimming cost V 9 bases and J 7 bases; bases outside gene matches: 14. Germline V gene lookup returns CDR1 KGHSH and CDR2 LQKENI. This CDR3 region has 16 residues. CDR3 region: CASTPTGEASNSPLHF. CDR3 DNA: TGTGCCAGTACCCCGACAGGGGAGGCTTCGAATTCACCCCTCCACTTT.

This sequence joins TRBV28 and TRBJ2-5, with TRBD1 matching 7 bases. The CDR3 extends over 16 amino acids. The V gene's germline CDR1 is MDHEN and CDR2 SYDVKM. J was trimmed by 1 base and V by 6 bases; bases with no gene match: 11. CDR3 sequence reads: CASRSSPGTAQETQYF. As DNA, the CDR3 is TGTGCCAGCAGGTCATCACCCGGGACAGCCCAAGAGACCCAGTACTTC.

CDR3 in amino acids: CASSFWIGGSGTTSDTQYF. The CDR3 bases are TGTGCCAGCAGCTTTTGGATCGGGGGTAGCGGTACAACGTCAGATACGCAGTATTTT. This chain connects TRBV13 to TRBJ2-3, with D maybe TRBD2 (6 bases). Germline values: CDR1 PRHDT, CDR2 FYEKMQ (reference sequence). The V end lost 3 bases, the J end lost 4 bases, and 26 bases lay between the germline ends. CDR3 length equals 19 residues.